The 17 T cell receptor beta chains reported below all come from one sample, sequenced in a study of cytomegalovirus exposure and HLA in healthy donors. The primer mix had 60 Vbeta and 13 Jbeta primers. Here immunoSEQ multiplex PCR was the method, and the copy in TCRdb shows in-frame clones only, minus some. This sample's clone table lists about 40,000 clones. Sequenced sample: PBMCs. The receptors were sampled from a man aged 40-49 years in good health and CMV-seropositive.

This chain links TRBV10-1 with TRBJ2-2; 12 nucleotides line up with TRBD1. V trimming: 6 bases; J trimming: 5 bases; junction bases outside the gene matches: 13. The length of the CDR3 is 18 residues. CDR1 and CDR2 from the germline V gene are WNHNN and SYGVQD (reference sequence). CDR3 loop: CASRPGTGGAIRTGELFF. The CDR3 nucleotides are TGCGCCAGCAGACCCGGGACAGGGGGCGCGATAAGGACCGGGGAGCTGTTTTTT.

V is TRBV6-1 and J is TRBJ1-5; D possibly corresponds to TRBD1 (5 bases). V was cut by 3 bases and J by 1 base, with 13 bases left in between. CDR1 is MNHNS, CDR2 SASEGT, per germline. The length of the CDR3 is 16 residues. The CDR3 bases are TGTGCCAGCAGTGATACCGGGACTCGGAGCAATCAGCCCCAGCATTTT. Translating gives CASSDTGTRSNQPQHF.

The genes are TRBV7-9 and TRBJ2-1; 10 nucleotides agree with TRBD2. The germline gives CDR1 SEHNR, CDR2 FQNEAQ (reference sequence). Trimming at V came to 5 bases and at J to 8 bases, leaving 12 bases not matched to a gene. There are 16 residues in the CDR3. CDR3 in DNA: TGTGCCAGCAGCGGTCGGGTAGCGGGAGGTGTAGATGAGCAGTTCTTC. Protein: CASSGRVAGGVDEQFF.

The chain has TRBV6-1 and TRBJ2-1; 7 nucleotides line up with TRBD2. CDR1 and CDR2 (germline): MNHNS, SASEGT. Trimming took 5 bases from V and 4 from J; bases not matched to a gene: 8. The CDR3 has 15 residues. The CDR3 nucleotides are TGTGCCAGCAGTCAAATGGGGGGGAGTTACAATGAGCAGTTCTTC. Translating it yields CASSQMGGSYNEQFF.

The rearrangement joins TRBV5-1 to TRBJ2-1; 8 bases agree with TRBD2. The CDR3 loop spans 17 amino acids. J lost 0 bases, V lost 4 bases, and 9 bases had no gene match. The V gene's germline CDR1 is SGHRS and CDR2 YFSETQ. The CDR3 is CASSLTSGLSSYNEQFF. For the CDR3, the DNA is TGCGCCAGCAGCCTTACTAGCGGACTGAGCTCCTACAATGAGCAGTTCTTC.

The chain uses TRBV18 and TRBJ1-4; tentative D call: TRBD1 (6 bases). The V gene's germline CDR1 is KGHSH and CDR2 LQKENI. The CDR3 loop spans 16 amino acids. V was cut by 0 bases and J by 7 bases, with 15 bases left in between. CDR3 loop: CASSPPNRDRGEKLFF. The CDR3 DNA reads as TGTGCCAGCTCACCACCTAACAGGGATAGAGGTGAAAAACTGTTTTTT.

The chain recombines TRBV11-3 with TRBJ2-3; 16 nucleotides line up with TRBD2. The germline V gene has CDR1 SGHNT and CDR2 YENEEA. Losses at the gene ends were 2 bases for V and 8 bases for J; bases not matched to a gene: 7. The CDR3 consists of 17 residues. The CDR3 spells CASSLWGLAGGDPTQYF. For the CDR3, the DNA is TGTGCCAGCAGCTTATGGGGACTAGCGGGAGGGGACCCTACGCAGTATTTT.

The chain has TRBV6-6 and TRBJ2-7, with 7 bases identical to TRBD1. Germline CDR1 MNHNY, CDR2 SVGAGI (reference sequence). The CDR3 sequence is 15 residues long. V dropped 6 bases and J dropped 3; count of bases not matched to a gene: 11. Here the CDR3 reads CASRYTGESGYEQYF. The DNA for the CDR3 is TGTGCCAGCAGATATACAGGGGAATCAGGCTACGAGCAGTACTTC.

J is TRBJ2-7 and V is TRBV28; 8 nucleotides agree with TRBD1. There are 12 residues in the CDR3. Germline CDR1 and CDR2: MDHEN and SYDVKM. Trimming took 9 bases from V and 4 from J; bases not matched to a gene: 5. The CDR3 DNA reads as TGTGCCAGTCGTCGGACAGGGTACGAGCAGTACTTC. The encoded protein is CASRRTGYEQYF. The full variable domain, in which reference TRBV28 and TRBJ2-7 provide the parts outside the CDR3, is DVKVTQSSRYLVKRTGEKVFLECVQDMDHENMFWYRQDPGLGLRLIYFSYDVKMKEKGDIPEGYSVSREKKERFSLILESASTNQTSMYLCASRRTGYEQYFGPGTRLTVT.

CDR3 residues: CASSLETGVTEAFF. In nucleotides, the CDR3 is TGTGCCAGCAGCTTGGAGACAGGGGTCACTGAAGCTTTCTTT. V is TRBV5-5 and J is TRBJ1-1; 8 positions match TRBD1. The CDR3 consists of 14 residues. V trimming: 0 bases; J trimming: 4 bases; junction bases outside the gene matches: 2. Per the germline V gene, CDR1 is SGHKS and CDR2 is YYEKEE (reference sequence).

The CDR3 loop is CASSFQVRQPQHF. The CDR3 nucleotides are TGTGCCAGCAGTTTTCAGGTTAGGCAGCCCCAGCATTTT. The V gene is TRBV28, the J gene TRBJ1-5; D not certain. With 3 bases removed from V and 7 bases from J, the gap between germline ends came to 10 bases. CDR3 length: 13 residues. Looked up from germline, CDR1 is MDHEN and CDR2 is SYDVKM.

V is TRBV6-5 and J is TRBJ2-7; no clear D. The CDR3 has 14 residues. V was clipped by 0 bases and J by 2 bases, with 8 bases between them. CDR1 MNHEY and CDR2 SVGAGI come from the germline V gene. CDR3 coding DNA: TGTGCCAGCAGTTACTCGATCGGTCCCTACGAGCAGTACTTC. The encoded protein is CASSYSIGPYEQYF.

This chain uses TRBV7-2 with TRBJ2-3; TRBD1 agrees at 7 bases. The length of the CDR3 is 15 residues. CDR1 and CDR2 from the germline V gene are SGHTA and FQGNSA. Trimming took 5 bases from V and 2 from J; bases not matched to a gene: 7. CDR3 DNA: TGTGCCAGCAGCAGACAGGGAATACCCACAGATACGCAGTATTTT. Protein product: CASSRQGIPTDTQYF.

The chain combines TRBV10-3 with TRBJ2-2; TRBD1 is a possible D gene (8 bases). The CDR3 totals 16 residues. V dropped 3 bases and J dropped 3 bases, with 14 bases sitting between them. The germline gives CDR1 ENHRY, CDR2 SYGVKD. CDR3 residues: CAISELQGGDTGELFF. Here the CDR3 DNA reads TGTGCCATCAGTGAATTACAGGGGGGGGACACCGGGGAGCTGTTTTTT.

The V gene is TRBV11-1, the J gene TRBJ2-7; weak D call: TRBD1 (5 bases). The CDR3 consists of 14 residues. The germline gives CDR1 SGHAT, CDR2 FQDESV (reference sequence). V was trimmed by 7 bases and J by 4 bases, leaving 17 bases between them. The CDR3 coding sequence is TGTGCCAGCACCCCAGGGCCCAATTCGTACGAGCAGTACTTC. It yields the protein CASTPGPNSYEQYF.

The rearrangement joins TRBV6-5 to TRBJ2-7; TRBD2 might be the D (6 bases). The CDR3 extends over 16 amino acids. Trimming left V 0 bases short and J 9 bases short, with 21 bases between. Germline V gene lookup returns CDR1 MNHEY and CDR2 SVGAGI. The CDR3 loop reads CASSYSGPGLSKRQYF. CDR3 bases: TGTGCCAGCAGTTACTCGGGGCCGGGACTTTCAAAGAGGCAGTACTTC.

The chain recombines TRBV5-1 with TRBJ2-3; 9 nucleotides line up with TRBD2. The V gene end was trimmed by 7 bases and the J gene end by 3 bases; junction bases not matched to a gene: 6. Germline V gene data show CDR1 as SGHRS and CDR2 as YFSETQ. The CDR3 has 14 amino acids. The CDR3 DNA follows: TGCGCCAGCCGCGTAGCGGGAGAGACAGATACGCAGTATTTT. Residues: CASRVAGETDTQYF.